These 14 T cell receptor beta chains were sequenced from one sample in a study of T cell responses to AZD1222 COVID-19 vaccine. The table came from immunoSEQ multiplex PCR; TCRdb's copy has only in-frame clones and leaves some out. Of some 120,000 clones listed, roughly nine tenths are singletons. Source: peripheral blood, taken on day 0 of AZD1222 vaccination. The source is an adult in good health.

The chain combines TRBV2 with TRBJ2-7, with D uncertain. Germline V gene lookup returns CDR1 SNHLY and CDR2 FYNNEI. The CDR3 runs 14 residues. V was clipped by 6 bases and J by 3 bases, with 15 bases between them. The CDR3 here is CASRGGGIVYEQYF. CDR3 DNA: TGTGCCAGCAGGGGCGGCGGAATTGTCTACGAGCAGTACTTC.

The chain carries TRBV9 and TRBJ1-4; D not certain. CDR1 and CDR2 from the germline V gene are SGDLS and YYNGEE. Trimming shortened V by 7 bases and J by 8 bases, and 6 bases separated the two germline ends. This CDR3 contains 10 residues. CDR3 sequence: CASYREKLFF. The CDR3 DNA reads as TGTGCCAGCTACCGGGAAAAACTGTTTTTT.

The rearrangement uses TRBV27 and TRBJ1-4; maybe TRBD1 (5 bases). CDR3 length: 16 amino acids. Germline CDR1 is MNHEY and CDR2 is SMNVEV (reference sequence). V was trimmed by 3 bases and J by 5 bases, leaving 16 bases between them. CDR3 nucleotides: TGTGCCAGCAGTTTGGGTGGCCTGGGGCCAAATGAAAAACTGTTTTTT. Protein product: CASSLGGLGPNEKLFF.

This chain connects TRBV3-1 (or the pseudogene TRBV3-2) to TRBJ1-3; TRBD1 matches 7 bases. Trimming cost V 5 bases and J 0 bases; bases outside gene matches: 4. CDR3 length: 15 residues. The germline V gene has CDR1 LGHDT and CDR2 YNNKEL (reference sequence). As DNA, the CDR3 is TGTGCCAGCAGCATGGACAGGTTCTCTGGAAACACCATATATTTT. It yields the protein CASSMDRFSGNTIYF.

V gene TRBV4-2 combines with J gene TRBJ2-7, with D unclear. V was cut by 1 base and J by 5 bases, with 18 bases left in between. Germline V CDR1 and CDR2: LGHNA, YNFKEQ. The CDR3 spans 16 residues. The CDR3 sequence is CASSQALMAPRNEQYF. The CDR3 DNA reads TGTGCCAGCAGCCAAGCACTTATGGCCCCCCGTAACGAGCAGTACTTC.

The gene calls are TRBV28 and TRBJ1-2; D perhaps matches TRBD1 (6 bases). The CDR3 covers 13 residues. V dropped 6 bases and J dropped 5 bases, with 13 bases sitting between them. Germline CDR1 and CDR2: MDHEN and SYDVKM. CDR3 sequence reads: CASSDGGKYGYTF. DNA of the CDR3: TGTGCCAGCAGCGATGGGGGCAAGTATGGCTACACCTTC.

V usage is TRBV3-1 (or the pseudogene TRBV3-2) and J usage is TRBJ1-2; 8 bases agree with TRBD1. V lost 4 bases and J lost 2; bases outside the gene matches: 6. The CDR3 runs to 15 residues. Per germline, CDR1 LGHDT and CDR2 YNNKEL (reference sequence). The CDR3 DNA is TGTGCCAGCAGCCTGCCGGGACAGGTGAACTATGGCTACACCTTC. Residues: CASSLPGQVNYGYTF.

The genes are TRBV28 and TRBJ2-1, with D perhaps given as TRBD1 or TRBD2 (6 bases each). Trimming took 2 bases from V and 8 from J, leaving 16 bases between them. The CDR3 has 15 amino acids. CDR1 and CDR2 (germline): MDHEN, SYDVKM. The CDR3 loop reads CASSLPEGGSDEQFF. The CDR3, as DNA: TGTGCCAGCAGTTTACCCGAGGGGGGTTCGGATGAGCAGTTCTTC.

The table lists this clone with a count of one. This sequence joins TRBV7-6 and TRBJ1-4; 7 bases map to TRBD1. Germline CDR1 SGHVS, CDR2 FNYEAQ. The CDR3 sequence is 15 residues long. V trimming: 4 bases; J trimming: 5 bases; junction bases outside the gene matches: 7. The CDR3 is CASSSPGQHNEKLFF. In DNA, the CDR3 is TGTGCCAGCAGCTCCCCGGGACAGCACAATGAAAAACTGTTTTTT.

The chain recombines TRBV6-5 with TRBJ1-1; possibly TRBD1 for D (5 bases). V lost 8 bases to trimming and J lost 2 bases, with 15 bases between them. Germline CDR1 MNHEY, CDR2 SVGAGI. This CDR3 has 14 amino acids. The CDR3 bases are TGTGCCAGCGCACTGACAGAGTACAACACTGAAGCTTTCTTT. Protein product: CASALTEYNTEAFF.

The V call is TRBV5-3, the J call TRBJ2-3, with D hard to call. TRBV5-3 qualifies as an ORF whose function is uncertain. Trimming removed 4 bases at V and 2 bases at J, with 2 bases between. This CDR3 has 11 amino acids. The CDR3 here is CARSPTDTQYF. The CDR3 DNA reads TGTGCCAGAAGCCCCACAGATACGCAGTATTTT.

The CDR3 protein is CASSQDAGRNEKLFF. CDR3 coding DNA: TGTGCCAGCAGCCAAGACGCAGGGAGGAATGAAAAACTGTTTTTT. This sequence joins TRBV3-1 (or the pseudogene TRBV3-2) and TRBJ1-4; weak D call: TRBD1 (5 bases). The CDR3 extends over 15 amino acids. Trimming pared 0 bases from V and 5 bases from J, leaving 10 bases between. Germline lookup yields CDR1 LGHDT and CDR2 YNNKEL (reference sequence).

There are a few counts of this clone. The CDR3 DNA reads as TGTGCCAGCAGTCCGGGACTAGCGGGAGGACCTACAGATACGCAGTATTTT. Translating gives CASSPGLAGGPTDTQYF. This chain uses TRBV2 with TRBJ2-3, with 15 bases lining up with TRBD2. V gave up 5 bases and J gave up 3 bases; unmatched junction bases: 6. Germline loops: CDR1 SNHLY, CDR2 FYNNEI. The CDR3 is made up of 17 amino acids.

J is TRBJ2-7 and V is TRBV9; perhaps TRBD1 as D (6 bases). The ends were cut back, 4 bases at V and 0 bases at J, with 11 bases in the middle. From germline, CDR1 is SGDLS and CDR2 YYNGEE. The CDR3 consists of 14 residues. The CDR3 loop reads CASSFGQFSYEQYF. The CDR3, as DNA: TGTGCCAGCAGCTTCGGACAGTTCTCCTACGAGCAGTACTTC.